This TCR beta chain was profiled in a study of T cells in Graves' hyperthyroidism and ophthalmopathy (dated by TCRdb to the late 2010s). Broadly, across the study: Peripheral blood was sampled at the time of initial diagnosis, prior to any treatment. To identify TCR V-J signatures that set the groups apart, the researchers used a discovery cohort of approximately 98 patients, made up of under 50 with Graves' ophthalmopathy and 55 to 65 with stable Graves' hyperthyroidism. An independent validation cohort of around 19 hyperthyroidism patients and about 15 patients who later progressed to ophthalmopathy tested prospective prediction of ophthalmopathy. For training and testing, the 100 or so patients in the discovery cohort were randomly divided in a 7:3 ratio. Thyroid tissue and blood T-cell repertoires from over 5 Graves' hyperthyroidism patients were also compared in the study. After sampling, hyperthyroidism patients received methimazole starting at 30 mg daily, and ophthalmopathy patients received high-dose intravenous methylprednisolone. The paper describes TCR Vbeta CDR3 sequencing of 140 or so peripheral blood samples, made up of 43 ophthalmopathy patients, some 80 hyperthyroidism patients and 17 progressor patients.

TCR beta CDR3 regions were amplified from RNA transcripts. A first-round RT-PCR of the TCR CDR3 used the HTBI primer set with the Qiagen OneStep RT-PCR kit. Libraries were constructed in a second round of multiplex PCR, after which size selection and purification were performed. Sequencing of the libraries was done on an Illumina HiSeq2000 using paired-end 100 bp reads. As for the authors' bioinformatics: SOAPnuke was used to process the raw data, throwing out any read that contained adapters or uncalled bases, had a mean Phred below 15, or lacked an exact constant-primer or identifier match. COPE v1.2.5 was used to merge high-quality paired reads, and clonotypes were defined as unique nucleotide sequences. MiTCR v1.1 was used to align the clonotypes against IMGT TRBV, TRBD and TRBJ reference segments. The analysis included only V-J combinations with a frequency above 0.0001, which together covered roughly 99% of the repertoires. A TCS score was defined as the ratio of F50 (clonal expansion) to E x V (chaos), with BLOSUM62-based TCRdist applied between CDR3 peptides within each V-J. Welch's t-statistics and random forest reduced roughly 530 V-J features to 13, which were used in a naive Bayes classifier (R e1071). The Morisita-Horn index was used to measure how similar the thyroid and blood repertoires were. TCRdb reprocessed the public reads (quality trimming at Q25 with fastp, clone calling with MiXCR) and kept in-frame beta chains. When rows share a CDR3 protein, they turn into one entry using the most common DNA and genes. TCRdb's processing, not the authors' own work, is the source of the V and J calls. In this sample the table shows roughly 700,000 distinct CDR3 sequences, just over 35% of which occur a single time. The leading ten clones occupy approximately 31% of the sample.

Stable Graves' hyperthyroidism was defined as the absence of progression to ophthalmopathy over 18 months of follow-up. Hyperthyroidism patients were newly diagnosed, with disease duration under 2 months, and aged 18 to 65 years. Patients with uncontrolled infections, other autoimmune diseases, pregnancy or lactation were excluded. Clinical symptoms, serum thyroxine and TRAb, thyroid ultrasound, and orbital computed tomography formed the basis for the diagnoses. PBMCs were separated from around 9.1 ml of fresh peripheral blood using Ficoll-Paque density gradient centrifugation. Trizol reagent was used to extract total RNA, and RNA quality was then checked on an Agilent 2100 Bioanalyzer. This clonotype was seen ten or more times. Its antigen remains unidentified. No base qualities exist here, and no much larger clone lies one base off it. Results and caveats for the whole study, not just this receptor: Most expanded thyroid clonotypes (frequency above 0.001) were also detected in blood, a finding suggesting that blood repertoires may reflect thyroid immune responses. A model built on a 13 V-J signature distinguished ophthalmopathy from stable hyperthyroidism, reaching roughly 88% sensitivity and about 81% specificity in cross-validation and 80%/75% in testing. In validation, the model predicted progression to ophthalmopathy a median of roughly 6.1 months before onset, with about 67% sensitivity and roughly 79% specificity. Sample size was not statistically predetermined, and blinding of investigators to group allocation was not performed.

Its CDR3 holds 11 amino acids, cysteine through phenylalanine. CDR3 DNA only is kept here, 33 bases in frame from base 1. CDR1 and CDR2, looked up from the germline V gene (reference sequence), are DFQATT and SNEGSKA. Relative to germline, V is 2 bases shorter and J is 17 bases shorter, with 13 bases between their ends. The receptor comes from a woman aged 40 to 55 with Graves' hyperthyroidism. The chain joins TRBV20-1 to TRBJ1-6; the D gene is perhaps TRBD1, from 6 matching bases. Sequencing was performed on blood. The nucleotides read TGCAGTGCTAGATCGGACAGTACCATCCACTTT. Its coded protein is CSARSDSTIHF.